This T cell receptor (beta chain) was obtained from a study of cytomegalovirus exposure and HLA in healthy donors. A multiplex PCR was run with 60 Vbeta primers and 13 Jbeta primers. The method was immunoSEQ multiplex PCR; TCRdb's version includes in-frame clones alone and lacks a portion of them. The table records approximately 150,000 clones, over 70% of them present only once. This receptor was identified in a woman aged 18-29 years in good health and CMV-seronegative. Sequencing used PBMCs.

In DNA form, the CDR3 reads TGCAGTGCTCGCCGGGACGAGCAGTACTTC. It encodes CSARRDEQYF. V gene TRBV20-1 combines with J gene TRBJ2-7; D call uncertain. Looked up from germline, CDR1 is DFQATT and CDR2 is SNEGSKA (reference sequence). V was pared by 5 bases and J by 5 bases, with 7 bases between. This CDR3 spans 10 amino acids.